Presented here are 21 T cell receptor beta chains from one specimen sequenced in a study of CD8 T cells in ankylosing spondylitis. TCRdb reanalysed the 5' RACE reads using MiXCR and keeps one entry per CDR3 protein. The table records some 87,000 distinct CDR3 sequences, around 10% of them present only once. The sequencing sample was made of blood, either unsorted or a sorted T cell fraction (not recorded which). Source of these receptors: a male donor with ankylosing spondylitis or in good health (not recorded which).

This clonotype showed up just a few times. V gene TRBV5-1 combines with J gene TRBJ2-2; 7 nucleotides agree with TRBD2. Per germline, CDR1 SGHRS and CDR2 YFSETQ. V shed 6 bases, J shed 0 bases, and the junction held 8 bases outside the gene matches. This CDR3 is built from 16 residues. This chain's CDR3 is CASNENGGTNTGELFF. As DNA, the CDR3 is TGCGCCAGCAACGAAAACGGGGGGACGAACACCGGGGAGCTGTTTTTT.

This clonotype was detected ten times or more. The rearrangement links TRBV19 to TRBJ2-3; 9 nucleotides match TRBD1. Germline V gene data show CDR1 as LNHDA and CDR2 as SQIVND (reference sequence). The CDR3 extends over 17 amino acids. Trimming took 6 bases from V and 6 from J; bases not matched to a gene: 16. The CDR3: CASSPTRDRAPGDTQYF. As DNA, the CDR3 is TGTGCCAGTAGCCCTACGAGGGACAGGGCCCCGGGGGATACGCAGTATTTT.

This clonotype was recorded many times. The chain couples TRBV30 to TRBJ2-2; D remains unclear. The V and J ends lost 4 bases and 7 bases respectively, with 7 bases between them. CDR1 GTSNPN and CDR2 SVGIG come from the germline V gene (reference sequence). The CDR3 loop spans 11 amino acids. CDR3 sequence (DNA): TGTGCCTGGACGAGTGGCGGGGAGCTGTTTTTT. Translation gives CAWTSGGELFF.

This clonotype was seen ten or more times. J is TRBJ1-3 and V is TRBV28; D remains ambiguous. V dropped 2 bases and J dropped 0 bases, with 17 bases sitting between them. The CDR3 loop spans 18 amino acids. Germline CDR1 reads MDHEN; CDR2 reads SYDVKM. The CDR3: CASSLNSRPDGSGNTIYF. The CDR3 coding sequence is TGTGCCAGCAGTTTAAACAGTCGGCCTGATGGCTCTGGAAACACCATATATTTT.

This clonotype has only a few counts. The V call is TRBV20-1, the J call TRBJ2-5, with 7 nucleotides matching TRBD1. This CDR3 region has 16 residues. V lost 3 bases to trimming and J lost 4 bases; unmatched junction nucleotides: 14. Germline V gene sequence: CDR1 DFQATT, CDR2 SNEGSKA (reference sequence). The CDR3 spells CSASDRVYSGGETQYF. The CDR3 DNA reads as TGCAGTGCTAGTGACAGGGTTTACTCAGGAGGAGAGACCCAGTACTTC.

This clonotype appeared many times. The CDR3 protein is CASSLVDQGYGYTF. The DNA of the CDR3 is TGTGCCAGCAGCTTAGTGGACCAGGGGTATGGCTACACCTTC. V is TRBV11-2 and J is TRBJ1-2, with D maybe TRBD1 (6 bases). Between the trimmed V and J ends, which lost 1 base and 5 bases, there was a span of 11 bases. The CDR3 length is 14 residues. Germline CDR1 SGHAT, CDR2 FQNNGV.

This clonotype has a count of ten or more. The chain is built from TRBV12-3 or TRBV12-4 and TRBJ2-5; D unclear. V was pared by 3 bases and J by 7 bases, with 9 bases between. This CDR3 comprises 12 residues. This chain's CDR3 is CASSLGFGTQYF. CDR3 nucleotide sequence: TGTGCCAGCAGTTTGGGGTTCGGGACCCAGTACTTC.

Remarks on this clonotype: A clone one base away is much larger, so this may be a read error. The V call is TRBV20-1, the J call TRBJ2-3; 7 nucleotides agree with TRBD2. CDR3 length: 17 amino acids. Germline V gene data show CDR1 as DFQATT and CDR2 as SNEGSKA (reference sequence). Written as DNA, the CDR3 is TGCTGTGCTGACCCTTTGGGGGGGTCCGTCAGCACAGATACGCAGTATTTT. Translating it yields CCADPLGGSVSTDTQYF.

In its sample, this clonotype was seen many times. The J gene is TRBJ1-1, the V gene TRBV27, with D possibly being TRBD1 (6 bases). The CDR3 consists of 14 residues. From germline, CDR1 is MNHEY and CDR2 SMNVEV (reference sequence). The V end was cut by 3 bases, the J end by 0 bases, with 8 bases between. The CDR3 loop reads CASSFAGVNTEAFF. Here the CDR3 DNA reads TGTGCCAGCAGTTTTGCAGGGGTGAACACTGAAGCTTTCTTT.

This clonotype was counted at least ten times. This chain links TRBV3-1 with TRBJ2-1, with D unclear. The V gene lost 1 base and the J gene lost 4 bases, with 8 bases spanning the gap. This CDR3 comprises 14 residues. Germline V gene data show CDR1 as LGHDT and CDR2 as YNNKEL (reference sequence). The CDR3 DNA follows: TGTGCCAGCAGCCAAGTCACAGAGTACAATGAGCAGTTCTTC. Translation gives CASSQVTEYNEQFF.

This clonotype has ten or more counts. The V gene is TRBV5-1, the J gene TRBJ2-5; no clear D. The CDR3 consists of 12 residues. The germline V gene has CDR1 SGHRS and CDR2 YFSETQ. V was shortened by 0 bases and J by 3 bases, with 3 bases between the two germline ends. Written as DNA, the CDR3 is TGCGCCAGCAGCTTGGTTAAAGAGACCCAGTACTTC. Protein sequence: CASSLVKETQYF.

This clonotype has a count of ten or more. The V and J genes are TRBV20-1 and TRBJ2-2; no firm D call. The ends were cut back, 2 bases at V and 0 bases at J, with 7 bases in the middle. CDR1 is DFQATT, CDR2 SNEGSKA, per germline (reference sequence). This CDR3 is built from 14 residues. The CDR3 DNA reads as TGCAGTGCTAGATTCGGCACGAACACCGGGGAGCTGTTTTTT. Translation: CSARFGTNTGELFF.

This clonotype occurred a few times. V usage is TRBV7-9 and J usage is TRBJ2-1; D gene uncertain. Germline V gene lookup returns CDR1 SEHNR and CDR2 FQNEAQ (reference sequence). The CDR3 has 12 amino acids. V lost 1 base and J 10 bases, leaving 8 bases between the germline ends. The chain's CDR3 is CASSLESREQFF. The CDR3 DNA is TGTGCCAGCAGCTTAGAGTCCAGGGAGCAGTTCTTC. Combining the CDR3 with reference TRBV7-9 and TRBJ2-1 gives the whole variable domain DTGVSQNPRHKITKRGQNVTFRCDPISEHNRLYWYRQTLGQGPEFLTYFQNEAQLEKSRLLSDRFSAERPKGSFSTLEIQRTEQGDSAMYLCASSLESREQFFGPGTRLTVL.

The sample holds a few counts of this clonotype. A much larger clone lies a single base off, so this may be a read error. V usage is TRBV14 and J usage is TRBJ2-7; D possibly corresponds to TRBD1 (6 bases). In germline, CDR1 is SGHDN, CDR2 FVKESK. The V and J ends lost 4 bases and 2 bases respectively, with 9 bases between them. This CDR3 has 13 amino acids. CDR3 nucleotide sequence: TGTGCCAGCAGCCCCGGGACAACCTACGAGCAGTACTTC. This codes for CASSPGTTYEQYF.

This clonotype was seen a handful of times. This may arise from a read error, as a much more abundant clone is one base away. The chain couples TRBV29-1 to TRBJ1-1; D remains ambiguous. Germline assignment: CDR1 SQVTM and CDR2 ANQGSEA. The CDR3 covers 11 residues. The CDR3 nucleotides are TGCAGCGGAAAAACAGATTCTGAAGTTTTCTTT. Its protein is CSGKTDSEVFF.

This clonotype was found many times. This CDR3 reads CASRPGQGYEQYF. CDR3 DNA: TGCGCCAGCAGACCGGGACAGGGGTACGAGCAGTACTTC. The J gene is TRBJ2-7, the V gene TRBV5-1, with 10 bases identical to TRBD1. J gave up 4 bases and V 5 bases, and 3 bases lay outside the gene matches. This CDR3 is built from 13 residues. Germline assignment: CDR1 SGHRS and CDR2 YFSETQ.

This clonotype was seen repeatedly, ten times or more. The rearrangement links TRBV3-1 to TRBJ2-5; D unresolved. Per the germline V gene, CDR1 is LGHDT and CDR2 is YNNKEL (reference sequence). V was cut by 1 base and J by 3 bases, with 9 bases left in between. The CDR3 covers 14 residues. CDR3 sequence (DNA): TGTGCCAGCAGCCAAGTTAGCCTTGAAGAGACCCAGTACTTC. This gives the protein CASSQVSLEETQYF.

This clonotype occurred many times. The CDR3 loop reads CASSPWGQGHNQPQHF. The CDR3 DNA follows: TGTGCCAGCAGTCCATGGGGACAGGGTCACAATCAGCCCCAGCATTTT. The V gene is TRBV28, the J gene TRBJ1-5; 9 bases fit TRBD1. The V and J ends lost 5 bases and 3 bases, in that order; junction bases with no gene match: 8. The CDR3 is 16 amino acids. Germline V gene lookup returns CDR1 MDHEN and CDR2 SYDVKM.

The table lists this clonotype with many counts. This chain connects TRBV5-1 to TRBJ2-2; D is unclear. The CDR3 contains 16 residues. Looked up from germline, CDR1 is SGHRS and CDR2 is YFSETQ. V lost 0 bases and J 1 base, leaving 10 bases between the germline ends. The CDR3 sequence is CASSLGPLENTGELFF. CDR3 DNA: TGCGCCAGCAGCTTGGGGCCCCTTGAGAACACCGGGGAGCTGTTTTTT.

This clonotype has at least ten counts. The rearrangement joins TRBV24-1 to TRBJ2-1; 7 nucleotides match TRBD1. The germline CDR1 and CDR2 sequences are KGHDR and SFDVKD. With V trimmed by 6 bases and J by 2 bases, 3 bases remained unmatched. The CDR3 is 14 residues long. CDR3 nucleotides: TGTGCCACCAGTCCCGGGACAGCCTACAATGAGCAGTTCTTC. Translating gives CATSPGTAYNEQFF.

This clonotype was seen at least ten times. The genes are TRBV12-3 or TRBV12-4 and TRBJ1-2; a weak D match, TRBD1 (5 bases). This CDR3 comprises 14 residues. The V end was cut by 1 base, the J end by 7 bases, with 13 bases between. The CDR3 loop is CASSLVRRQGGYTF. CDR3 coding DNA: TGTGCCAGCAGTTTAGTTAGGAGGCAGGGTGGCTACACCTTC.